This TCR beta chain stems from a study of cytomegalovirus exposure and HLA in healthy donors. Comment on this clone: As yet, its antigen is unknown.

PCR amplification relied on 60 Vbeta primers (plus 13 Jbeta primers). Sequencing used immunoSEQ multiplex PCR; TCRdb keeps in-frame clones, though not all of them. The sample holds fewer than 250,000 clones, about 75% seen once. Study observations and caveats: Across donors, presence/absence analyses took sequencing depth to be roughly uniform. The authors later found most CMV-associated TCR beta chains appeared HLA-restricted. Immune exposure information available was restricted to CMV serostatus.

The sequence derives from a woman in her thirties in good health and CMV-seronegative. The sample comprised PBMCs.

This CDR3 reads CSVDVASTDTQYF. In DNA, the CDR3 is TGCAGCGTTGATGTGGCTAGCACAGATACGCAGTATTTT. The gene calls are TRBV29-1 and TRBJ2-3; D is undetermined. CDR1 is SQVTM and CDR2 is ANQGSEA in the germline V gene. The CDR3 is 13 residues long. V gave up 3 bases and J gave up 0 bases, with 7 bases separating them.